The T cell receptor beta chain under discussion was sequenced for a study of shared clonotypes between healthy human individuals. Regarding the study as a whole: Larger richness was generally estimated for naive than memory subsets. Naive CD4 clonotypes were shared across a handful of donors at roughly 5%.

As for this clone: Its matching antigen is unknown.

Study processing details: Filtering differed because ImmunoSEQ produced junction-only sequences that carried no quality scores. Method: immunoSEQ multiplex PCR; TCRdb's copy keeps in-frame clones and lacks some. The D gene and trimming were derived from the DNA, and the V and J assignments and clone size from that table. The table lists around 510,000 clones, 90% to 96% of them singletons, with 0.064% in the top ten. In germline, CDR1 is MDHEN, CDR2 SYDVKM. V trimming: 5 bases; J trimming: 7 bases; junction bases outside the gene matches: 11. The length of the CDR3 is 15 residues. This chain links TRBV28 with TRBJ2-7; 10 positions match TRBD2. Sample: naive CD4+ T cells sorted from blood. Indicated subset: CD45RA+ positively selected. The clonotype was recovered from a woman aged 25 to 39 in good health. The DNA for the CDR3 is TGTGCCAGCAGTCCCCGGGGTAGCGGGAGGAGGGAGCAGTACTTC. Residues: CASSPRGSGRREQYF. The variable domain in full, completed from reference TRBV28 and TRBJ2-7, reads DVKVTQSSRYLVKRTGEKVFLECVQDMDHENMFWYRQDPGLGLRLIYFSYDVKMKEKGDIPEGYSVSREKKERFSLILESASTNQTSMYLCASSPRGSGRREQYFGPGTRLTVT.